Described below is a single TCR beta chain sequence and its context. Tens of thousands of genome equivalents of blood DNA were amplified for TRB. Looked up from germline, CDR1 is GTSNPN and CDR2 is SVGIG (reference sequence). There are 13 residues in the CDR3. This specimen belongs to a study of T cell clusters in autoimmune cytopenias. Multiplex touch-down PCR amplified TRB using TRB-A and TRB-B pools in one tube. TCRdb derives one entry per CDR3 protein from the multiplex PCR reads, leaving out DNA. This table lists several thousand distinct CDR3 sequences. This sample was shared with a second study, whose subject was T cell repertoires in aging, cancer and after chemotherapy.

The rearrangement joins TRBV30 to TRBJ2-3; there is no DNA to check the TCRdb D call of TRBD2. Sequencing was performed on peripheral blood. This TCR derives from a human donor in good health. The CDR3 protein is CAWSGGITDTQYF.